This T cell receptor beta chain was recorded in a study of beta chain features in type 1 diabetes. By way of CD45RO/CCR7/CD25/CD127/CD95/CD27, the CD4+ regulatory, stem cell-like memory, central memory and naive cells were sorted. Regarding this clone: Its antigen is unknown.

As every portion of the isolated RNA was reverse transcribed, the sequencing read expressed TCRB transcripts. Here immunoSEQ multiplex PCR was the method, and the copy in TCRdb shows in-frame clones only, minus some. In the table there are some 270,000 clones, 13% to 15% of which are singletons. Study-wide results and caveats: For TCRB rearrangement, an influence of HLA type remained unresolved here. Compared with healthy donors, patients appeared to share more similar naive, central memory and regulatory TCRB repertoires.

The sample was naive CD4+ T cells from blood. The source is a woman between 40 and 55 years old in good health.

CDR3 nucleotide sequence: TGTGCCAGCAGCTCTACCGGGGGTACTGAAAAACTGTTTTTT. Translating it yields CASSSTGGTEKLFF. The chain combines TRBV7-9 with TRBJ1-4; D is perhaps TRBD1 (5 bases). CDR3 length: 14 amino acids. Germline V lookup: CDR1 SEHNR, CDR2 FQNEAQ (reference sequence). The V end was cut by 4 bases, the J end by 7 bases, with 13 bases between.